This record concerns one TCR beta chain sequence. It has no known antigen specificity. Base qualities were left out, and no much larger clone turns up one base away. The sample's time point label, decoded: persistent/refractory GD, antithyroid drugs over 5 years with positive TRAb. For both TCR sequencing and RNA sequencing, RNA was extracted from PBMCs using TRIzol. The diagnosis of Graves' disease followed American Thyroid Association guidelines. Patients for the study were recruited at an endocrinology department in Xi'an, China. Each patient gave 8.5 to 9.5 milliliters of peripheral blood, collected in an EDTA anticoagulant tube. PBMCs were isolated by Ficoll Paque Plus density gradient separation without further T cell sorting. An Agilent 2100 Bioanalyzer and agarose gel were used to check RNA quality, while a NanoDrop 2000 measured RNA concentration. Libraries were made using multiplex PCR. The instrument was an Illumina HiSeq 4000. TCR beta libraries were built with iRepertoire HTBI primers and Arm-PCR amplification of CDR3 regions. PCR products were gel purified before sequencing. On the study's bioinformatics: Across samples, 55 to 80 TRBV and 15 or so TRBJ segments were identified and used for gene usage analysis of CDR3 amino acid clonotypes. COPE and FqMerger were used to merge the filtered high-quality paired reads into contigs. BLAST was used to align contigs to IMGT TRBV, TRBD and TRBJ reference genes, with CDR3 defined following IMGT. Highly expanded clones were defined as clonotypes with a frequency above 0.1%. Repertoire diversity was measured by Shannon entropy, and V-J evenness by the Gini coefficient. A clonotype found in more than one individual was treated as public. The public reads were reprocessed in TCRdb via fastp at Q25 and MiXCR, keeping in-frame beta chains. One record per CDR3 amino acid sequence lists the most common genes and DNA. TCRdb, not the authors, supplied the V and J calls. For this sample there are 700,000 or so distinct CDR3 sequences; 25% to 35% appear just once. The ten largest clones represent 35% to 55% of the sample.

The source of the sample is a study of regulatory T cells in long-lasting Graves disease (dated by TCRdb to the early 2020s). In the study overall: Persistent Graves' disease was defined as antithyroid drug treatment for over 5 years with persistently positive TSH receptor autoantibodies. Patients with persistent Graves' disease were compared with patients with newly diagnosed Graves' disease using TCR sequencing and RNA sequencing of peripheral blood. The study was registered as a clinical trial and conducted in China. A total of 33 samples underwent TCR sequencing: around 13 from persistent and around 20 from newly diagnosed Graves' disease patients. Persistent Graves' disease patients in the clinical cohort had taken antithyroid drugs for about 10.3 years on average.

General conclusions and limits of the study: As a limitation, the authors acknowledged that the small sample size may reduce accuracy. Lower TCR Shannon entropy and fewer highly expanded clones were observed in persistent Graves' disease patients than in newly diagnosed patients, which suggested clonal expansion. Patients with persistent disease shared more public clonotypes (fewer than 3,000) than newly diagnosed patients did (about 1,000). Peripheral blood alone was examined, since thyroid tissue, which constituted the primary lesion, could not be accessed. Only the TCR beta chain was sequenced and analyzed.

The sample was peripheral blood mononuclear cells (PBMCs), taken when the disease was refractory, from a patient treated with antithyroid drugs. This clonotype was sampled from a female donor with Graves disease.

The DNA reads as follows: TGTGCCAGCAGCTTGAGCGGGGCGTATGGCTACACCTTC. It translates as CASSLSGAYGYTF. The sequence is built from TRBV5-5 and TRBJ1-2; perhaps TRBD1 is the D gene, with 5 bases matching. The trim is 1 base for V and 5 bases for J, with a gap of 9 bases between the germline ends. There are 13 amino acids in the CDR3, from cysteine to phenylalanine inclusive. Only the CDR3 portion is preserved as DNA: 39 bases, with reading frame beginning at the first base. In the germline V gene (reference sequence), CDR1 corresponds to SGHKS and CDR2 to YYEKEE. The variable domain in full, with residues beyond the CDR3 obtained from the reference TRBV5-5 and TRBJ1-2 genes, is DAGVTQSPTHLIKTRGQQVTLRCSPISGHKSVSWYQQVLGQGPQFIFQYYEKEERGRGNFPDRFSARQFPNYSSELNVNALLLGDSALYLCASSLSGAYGYTFGSGTRLTVV.